These 10 T cell receptor beta chains share one sample of origin, sequenced in a study of OX40 agonist ivuxolimab in advanced cancers. The assay was immunoSEQ multiplex PCR, and TCRdb's table has in-frame clones only and misses some. This repertoire shows approximately 15,000 clones, nearly 95% found once; its top ten account for over 7%. Sequencing used CD4+ or CD8+ T cells sorted from blood, obtained in a trial of the OX40 agonist ivuxolimab. These receptors came from an adult with an advanced solid tumor such as melanoma, head and neck, liver or kidney cancer.

CDR3 sequence (DNA): TGCGCCAGCAGCTTATCCGGTGAAAAACTGTTTTTT. It yields the protein CASSLSGEKLFF. The rearrangement links TRBV5-1 to TRBJ1-4; no definite D call. This CDR3 is 12 amino acids long. V gave up 2 bases and J gave up 7 bases, with 6 bases separating them. Per the germline V gene, CDR1 is SGHRS and CDR2 is YFSETQ.

The genes are TRBV28 and TRBJ2-2; TRBD2 might be the D (5 bases). Germline CDR1 and CDR2: MDHEN and SYDVKM. Trimming cost V 5 bases and J 3 bases, with 16 bases left between them. The CDR3 totals 16 residues. CDR3 loop: CASSPRRTFDTGELFF. CDR3 DNA sequence: TGTGCCAGCAGTCCACGGCGGACTTTCGACACCGGGGAGCTGTTTTTT.

The chain carries TRBV4-1 and TRBJ2-2; D possibly corresponds to TRBD2 (5 bases). Germline CDR1 MGHRA, CDR2 YSYEKL. The CDR3 extends over 13 amino acids. V was trimmed by 2 bases and J by 6 bases, leaving 7 bases between them. Here the CDR3 DNA reads TGCGCCAGCAGCCAACCTAGCCCCGGGGAGCTGTTTTTT. Its protein is CASSQPSPGELFF.

The gene calls are TRBV5-1 and TRBJ2-2, with 8 bases lining up with TRBD2. J gave up 3 bases and V 3 bases, and 4 bases lay outside the gene matches. Looked up from germline, CDR1 is SGHRS and CDR2 is YFSETQ. The CDR3 is 15 amino acids. The DNA of the CDR3 is TGCGCCAGCAGCTCCGGGACTAGGTACACCGGGGAGCTGTTTTTT. Translation gives CASSSGTRYTGELFF.

The CDR3 coding sequence is TGTGCCAGCAGTTTCCGGCGGGAGTTGGGGACCCAGTACTTC. Translating gives CASSFRRELGTQYF. This chain joins TRBV28 and TRBJ2-5, with 7 bases that match TRBD2. Trimming removed 3 bases from V and 7 bases from J; junction bases left unmatched: 8. Germline V gene sequence: CDR1 MDHEN, CDR2 SYDVKM. The CDR3 loop spans 14 amino acids.

This clone turned up a few times. This chain uses TRBV5-8 with TRBJ1-1, with a possible D match to TRBD1 (6 bases). CDR1 is SGHTS and CDR2 is YDEGEE in the germline V gene. V gave up 6 bases and J gave up 0 bases, with 15 bases separating them. This CDR3 is built from 15 residues. The DNA for the CDR3 is TGTGCCAGCACCCCGCTGGGGGACATGAACACTGAAGCTTTCTTT. It codes for CASTPLGDMNTEAFF.

This chain connects TRBV27 to TRBJ1-4; maybe TRBD1 (6 bases). CDR1 MNHEY and CDR2 SMNVEV come from the germline V gene (reference sequence). Deletions cut 4 bases from V and 3 bases from J, with 12 bases between. The CDR3 contains 15 residues. CDR3 in DNA: TGTGCCAGCAGTTCGTTCACAGGGTCTAATGAAAAACTGTTTTTT. It codes for CASSSFTGSNEKLFF. The variable domain in full, with the rest retrieved from reference TRBV27 and TRBJ1-4, is EAQVTQNPRYLITVTGKKLTVTCSQNMNHEYMSWYRQDPGLGLRQIYYSMNVEVTDKGDVPEGYKVSRKEKRNFPLILESPSPNQTSLYFCASSSFTGSNEKLFFGSGTQLSVL.

The CDR3 DNA reads as TGTGCCAGCATCCGACAGCCCTCTGGGGCCAACGTCCTGACTTTC. Its protein is CASIRQPSGANVLTF. The rearrangement joins TRBV2 to TRBJ2-6, with a tentative D call TRBD1 (5 bases). CDR1 and CDR2 from the germline V gene are SNHLY and FYNNEI. This CDR3 is built from 15 residues. Trimming removed 7 bases at V and 0 bases at J, with 10 bases between.

The V and J genes are TRBV7-7 and TRBJ1-3; weak D call: TRBD1 (5 bases). V was trimmed by 5 bases and J by 4 bases, leaving 12 bases between them. Germline V gene sequence: CDR1 SSHAT, CDR2 FNYEAQ (reference sequence). The CDR3 extends over 14 amino acids. The CDR3 sequence is CASSTGGPGNTIYF. CDR3 nucleotide sequence: TGTGCCAGCAGCACGGGGGGTCCGGGAAACACCATATATTTT.

The rearrangement uses TRBV9 and TRBJ2-2; unclear D gene. V lost 0 bases and J lost 6, with 6 bases in between. The CDR3 runs 13 residues. CDR1 SGDLS and CDR2 YYNGEE come from the germline V gene. For the CDR3, the DNA is TGTGCCAGCAGCGTAGGTCTGGCCGGGGAGCTGTTTTTT. This codes for CASSVGLAGELFF.